This T cell receptor (beta chain) was obtained from a study of T cell changes during pregnancy in multiple sclerosis. Germline lookup yields CDR1 SGHAT and CDR2 FQNNGV. V lost 2 bases, J lost 5 bases, and 9 bases stayed unmatched. CDR3 length equals 17 residues. Assay used: immunoSEQ multiplex PCR; TCRdb lists only in-frame clones, some missing. This sample yields 50,000 to 55,000 clones, of which approximately 90% are seen a single time; roughly 0.4% belongs to the top ten. The sequences come from CD4+ T cells from peripheral blood mononuclear cells, collected after pregnancy. The sequence came from a female donor with multiple sclerosis, enrolled in a pregnancy study. V and J are TRBV11-2 and TRBJ2-3, with TRBD2 matching 11 bases. CDR3 in DNA: TGTGCCAGCAGCTTAAAAACCACTAGCGGGAGTGTAGATACGCAGTATTTT. As protein: CASSLKTTSGSVDTQYF.